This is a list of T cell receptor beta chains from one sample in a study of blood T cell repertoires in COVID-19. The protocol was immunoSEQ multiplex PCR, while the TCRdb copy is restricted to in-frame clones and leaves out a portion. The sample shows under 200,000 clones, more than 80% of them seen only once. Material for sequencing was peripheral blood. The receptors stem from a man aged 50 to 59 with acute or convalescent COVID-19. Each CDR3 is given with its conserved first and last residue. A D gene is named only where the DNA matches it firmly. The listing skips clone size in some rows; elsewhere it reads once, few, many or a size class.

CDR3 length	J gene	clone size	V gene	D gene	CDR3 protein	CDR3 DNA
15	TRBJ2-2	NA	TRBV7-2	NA	CASSLAGSGTGELFF	TGTGCCAGCAGCTTAGCCGGGTCGGGCACCGGGGAGCTGTTTTTT
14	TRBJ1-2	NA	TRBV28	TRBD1	CASRIQGAGYGYTF	TGTGCCAGCAGGATACAGGGGGCGGGCTATGGCTACACCTTC
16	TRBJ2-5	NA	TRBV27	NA	CASSLLSSGIRETQYF	TGTGCCAGCAGTTTATTATCGTCAGGGATACGAGAGACCCAGTACTTC
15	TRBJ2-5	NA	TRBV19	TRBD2	CASSPTSANIETQYF	TGTGCCAGTAGCCCGACTAGCGCGAACATTGAGACCCAGTACTTC
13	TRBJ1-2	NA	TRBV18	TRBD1	CASSPETGYGYTF	TGTGCCAGCTCACCAGAGACAGGGTATGGCTACACCTTC
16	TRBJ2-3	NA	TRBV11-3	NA	CASSLNSGTGIDTQYF	TGTGCCAGCAGCTTAAATTCGGGCACAGGAATAGATACGCAGTATTTT
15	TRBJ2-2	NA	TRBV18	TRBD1	CASSQNRGTTGELFF	TGTGCCAGCTCACAAAACAGGGGGACCACCGGGGAGCTGTTTTTT
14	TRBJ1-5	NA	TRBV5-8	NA	CASSGTGLYQPQHF	TGTGCCAGCAGCGGTACCGGTCTCTATCAGCCCCAGCATTTT
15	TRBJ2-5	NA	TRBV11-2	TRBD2	CASSPRTSGGETQYF	TGTGCCAGCAGCCCACGGACTAGCGGAGGAGAGACCCAGTACTTC
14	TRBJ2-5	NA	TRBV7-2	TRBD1	CASSLQGAGETQYF	TGTGCCAGCAGCTTACAGGGGGCGGGGGAGACCCAGTACTTC
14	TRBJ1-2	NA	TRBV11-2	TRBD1	CASSSQGARYGYTF	TGTGCCAGCAGCTCGCAGGGGGCTCGGTATGGCTACACCTTC
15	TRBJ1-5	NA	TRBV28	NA	CASSSPSPGNQPQHF	TGTGCCAGCAGTTCCCCTAGTCCTGGCAATCAGCCCCAGCATTTT
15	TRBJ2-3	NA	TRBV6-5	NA	CASKEQGGVPDTQYF	TGTGCCAGCAAGGAACAGGGAGGGGTTCCAGATACGCAGTATTTT
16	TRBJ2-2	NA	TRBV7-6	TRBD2	CASSRKAGGDTGELFF	TGTGCCAGCAGTCGCAAAGCGGGAGGCGACACCGGGGAGCTGTTTTTT
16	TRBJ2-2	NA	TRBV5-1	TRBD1	CASSSGTVTNTGELFF	TGCGCCAGCAGCTCCGGGACAGTTACGAACACCGGGGAGCTGTTTTTT
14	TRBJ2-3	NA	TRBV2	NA	CASSGGVGTDTQYF	TGTGCCAGCAGTGGTGGAGTGGGCACAGATACGCAGTATTTT
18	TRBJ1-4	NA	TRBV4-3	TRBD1	CASSQDRVTGANNEKLFF	TGCGCCAGCAGCCAAGATCGGGTCACAGGGGCAAATAATGAAAAACTGTTTTTT
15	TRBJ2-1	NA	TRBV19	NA	CASSLTGISYNEQFF	TGTGCCAGTAGTTTAACAGGGATCTCCTACAATGAGCAGTTCTTC
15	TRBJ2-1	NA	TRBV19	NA	CASSIGGYSYNEQFF	TGTGCCAGTAGTATTGGAGGATACTCCTACAATGAGCAGTTCTTC
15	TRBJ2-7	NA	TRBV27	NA	CASSALGGGSYEQYF	TGTGCCAGCAGTGCGTTAGGGGGGGGCTCCTACGAGCAGTACTTC
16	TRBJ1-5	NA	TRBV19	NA	CASRSLSGTRHQPQHF	TGTGCCAGTAGAAGCTTGTCAGGGACACGACATCAGCCCCAGCATTTT
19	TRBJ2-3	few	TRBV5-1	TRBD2	CASSVGTSGSGGSTDTQYF	TGCGCCAGCAGCGTCGGGACTAGCGGGAGTGGGGGTAGCACAGATACGCAGTATTTT
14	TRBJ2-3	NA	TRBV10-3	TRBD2	CAISVAGGPDTQYF	TGTGCCATCAGTGTCGCGGGGGGCCCAGATACGCAGTATTTT
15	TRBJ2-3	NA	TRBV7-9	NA	CASSPPTGGTDTQYF	TGTGCCAGCAGCCCCCCAACGGGGGGCACAGATACGCAGTATTTT
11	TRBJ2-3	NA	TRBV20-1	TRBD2	CSARDGGGQYF	TGCAGTGCTAGAGATGGGGGGGGGCAGTATTTT
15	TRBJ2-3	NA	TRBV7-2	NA	CASSSQGLGPDTQYF	TGTGCCAGCAGCTCGCAGGGTCTCGGTCCAGATACGCAGTATTTT
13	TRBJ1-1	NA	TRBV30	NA	CAWSVMGGTEAFF	TGTGCCTGGAGTGTAATGGGAGGCACTGAAGCTTTCTTT
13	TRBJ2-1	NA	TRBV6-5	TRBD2	CASREREGNEQFF	TGTGCCAGCAGGGAGCGGGAGGGAAATGAGCAGTTCTTC
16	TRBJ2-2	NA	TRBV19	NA	CASSIERQGGTGELFF	TGTGCCAGTAGTATCGAGCGGCAGGGAGGCACCGGGGAGCTGTTTTTT
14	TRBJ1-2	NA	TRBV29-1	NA	CSVTQGRGTYGYTF	TGCAGCGTCACACAGGGAAGGGGTACTTATGGCTACACCTTC
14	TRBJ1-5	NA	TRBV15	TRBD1	CATSRDRENQPQHF	TGTGCCACCAGCAGGGACAGGGAGAATCAGCCCCAGCATTTT
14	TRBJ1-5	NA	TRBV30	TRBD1	CAWNRGTLVQPQHF	TGTGCCTGGAACAGGGGCACCTTGGTTCAGCCCCAGCATTTT